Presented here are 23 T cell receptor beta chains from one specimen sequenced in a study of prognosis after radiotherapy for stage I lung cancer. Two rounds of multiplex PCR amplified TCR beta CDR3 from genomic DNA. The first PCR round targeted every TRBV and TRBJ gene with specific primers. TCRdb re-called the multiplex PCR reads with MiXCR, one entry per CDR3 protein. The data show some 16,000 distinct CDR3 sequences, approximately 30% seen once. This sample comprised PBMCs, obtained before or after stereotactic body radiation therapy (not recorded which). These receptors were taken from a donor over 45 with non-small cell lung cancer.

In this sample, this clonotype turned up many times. The CDR3: CASSQERGNGRGPYNEQFF. CDR3 bases: TGTGCCAGCAGCCAAGAACGGGGTAATGGGCGGGGACCCTACAATGAGCAGTTCTTC. V and J are TRBV14 and TRBJ2-1; possibly TRBD2 for D (6 bases). Trimming took 0 bases from V and 2 from J, leaving 20 bases between them. Germline V gene lookup returns CDR1 SGHDN and CDR2 FVKESK. CDR3 length: 19 amino acids.

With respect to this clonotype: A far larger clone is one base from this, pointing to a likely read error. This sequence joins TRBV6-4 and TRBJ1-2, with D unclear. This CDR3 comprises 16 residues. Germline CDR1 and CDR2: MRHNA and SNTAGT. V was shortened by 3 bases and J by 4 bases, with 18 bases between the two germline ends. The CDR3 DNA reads TGTGCCAGCAGTGAAGCGACGAGAAGAGGTGCCTATGGCTACACCTTC. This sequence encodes CASSEATRRGAYGYTF.

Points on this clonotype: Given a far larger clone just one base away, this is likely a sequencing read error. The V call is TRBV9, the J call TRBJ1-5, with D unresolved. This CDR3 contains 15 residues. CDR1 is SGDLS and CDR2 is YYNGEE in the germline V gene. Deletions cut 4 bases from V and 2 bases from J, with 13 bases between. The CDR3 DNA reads TGTGCCAGCAGCTTATACGGGATGGGCAATCAGCCCCAGCATTTT. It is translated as CASSLYGMGNQPQHF.

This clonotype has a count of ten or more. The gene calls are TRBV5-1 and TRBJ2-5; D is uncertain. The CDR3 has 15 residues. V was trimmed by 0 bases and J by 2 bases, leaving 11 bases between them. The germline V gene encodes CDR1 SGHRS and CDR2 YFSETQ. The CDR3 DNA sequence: TGCGCCAGCAGCTTGGGGGCAGTACAACAAGAGACCCAGTACTTC. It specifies CASSLGAVQQETQYF.

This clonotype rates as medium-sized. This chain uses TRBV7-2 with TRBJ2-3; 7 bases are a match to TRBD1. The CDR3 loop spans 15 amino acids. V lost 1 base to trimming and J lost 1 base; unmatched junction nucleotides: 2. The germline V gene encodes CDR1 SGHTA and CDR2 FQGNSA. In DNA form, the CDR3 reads TGTGCCAGCAGCTTAGAAGGGGGCCGCACAGATACGCAGTATTTT. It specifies CASSLEGGRTDTQYF.

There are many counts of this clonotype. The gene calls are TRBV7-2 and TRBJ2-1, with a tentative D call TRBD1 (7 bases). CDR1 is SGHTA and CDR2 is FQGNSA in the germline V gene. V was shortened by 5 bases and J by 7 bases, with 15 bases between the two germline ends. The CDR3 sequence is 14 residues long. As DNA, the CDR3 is TGTGCCAGCAGCGATCGGGGGACAGTAAATGAGCAGTTCTTC. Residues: CASSDRGTVNEQFF.

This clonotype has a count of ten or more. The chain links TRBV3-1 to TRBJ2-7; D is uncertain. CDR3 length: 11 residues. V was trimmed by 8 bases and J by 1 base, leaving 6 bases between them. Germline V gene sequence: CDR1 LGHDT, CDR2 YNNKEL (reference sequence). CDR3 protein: CASGDSYEQYF. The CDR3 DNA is TGTGCCAGCGGGGATTCCTACGAGCAGTACTTC.

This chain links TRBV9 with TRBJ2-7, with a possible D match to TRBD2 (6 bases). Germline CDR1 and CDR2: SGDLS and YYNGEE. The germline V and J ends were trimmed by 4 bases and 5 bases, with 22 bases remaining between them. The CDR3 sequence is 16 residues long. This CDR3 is CASSSRDRGRLNEQYF. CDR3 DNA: TGTGCCAGCAGCAGTAGGGATAGAGGGAGGTTGAACGAGCAGTACTTC.

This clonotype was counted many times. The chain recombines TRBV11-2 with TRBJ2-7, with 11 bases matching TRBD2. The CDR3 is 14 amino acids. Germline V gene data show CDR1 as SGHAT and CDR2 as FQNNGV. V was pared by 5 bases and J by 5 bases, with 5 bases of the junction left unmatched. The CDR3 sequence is CASSPLAGDDEQYF. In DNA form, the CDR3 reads TGTGCCAGCAGCCCACTAGCGGGAGATGACGAGCAGTACTTC.

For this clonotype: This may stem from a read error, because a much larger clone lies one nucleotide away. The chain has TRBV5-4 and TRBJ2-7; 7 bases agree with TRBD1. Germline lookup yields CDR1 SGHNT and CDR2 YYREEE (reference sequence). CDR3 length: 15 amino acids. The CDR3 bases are TGTGCCAGCAGCTTGGACAGGGGATTCTCCTACGAGCATTACTTC. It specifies CASSLDRGFSYEHYF.

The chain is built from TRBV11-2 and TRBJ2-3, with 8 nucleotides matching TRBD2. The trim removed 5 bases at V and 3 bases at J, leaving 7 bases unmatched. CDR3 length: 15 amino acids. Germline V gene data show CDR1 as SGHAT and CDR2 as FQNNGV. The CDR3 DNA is TGTGCCAGCAGCCCGGGACTAGTTAAAACAGATACGCAGTATTTT. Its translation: CASSPGLVKTDTQYF. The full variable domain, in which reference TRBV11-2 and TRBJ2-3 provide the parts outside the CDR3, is EAGVAQSPRYKIIEKRQSVAFWCNPISGHATLYWYQQILGQGPKLLIQFQNNGVVDDSQLPKDRFSAERLKGVDSTLKIQPAKLEDSAVYLCASSPGLVKTDTQYFGPGTRLTVL.

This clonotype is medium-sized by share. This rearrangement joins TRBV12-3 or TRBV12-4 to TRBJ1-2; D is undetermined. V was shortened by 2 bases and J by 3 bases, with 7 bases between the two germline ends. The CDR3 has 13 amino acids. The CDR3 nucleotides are TGTGCCAGCAGTTTAAGGGCGGACTATGGCTACACCTTC. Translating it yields CASSLRADYGYTF.

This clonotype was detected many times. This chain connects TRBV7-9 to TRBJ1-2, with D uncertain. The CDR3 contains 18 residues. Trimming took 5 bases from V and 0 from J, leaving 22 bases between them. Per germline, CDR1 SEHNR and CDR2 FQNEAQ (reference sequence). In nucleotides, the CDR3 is TGTGCCAGCAGCCCTCTCTTATTGCCGACTGAAGCTAACTATGGCTACACCTTC. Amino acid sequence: CASSPLLLPTEANYGYTF.

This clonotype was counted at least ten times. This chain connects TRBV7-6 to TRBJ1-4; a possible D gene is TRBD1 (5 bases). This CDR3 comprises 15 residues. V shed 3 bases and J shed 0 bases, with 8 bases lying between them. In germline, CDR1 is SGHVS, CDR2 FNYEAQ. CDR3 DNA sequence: TGTGCCAGCAGCTTTAGGACAACAACTAATGAAAAACTGTTTTTT. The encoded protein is CASSFRTTTNEKLFF.

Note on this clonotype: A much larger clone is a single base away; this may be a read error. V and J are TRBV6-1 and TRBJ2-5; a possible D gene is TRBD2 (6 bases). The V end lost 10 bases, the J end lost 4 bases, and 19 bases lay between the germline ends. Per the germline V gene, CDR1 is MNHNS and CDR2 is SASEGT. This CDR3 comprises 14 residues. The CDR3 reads CAISPLVGRETQYF. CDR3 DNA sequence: TGTGCCATCAGCCCCTTAGTCGGGAGAGAGACCCAGTACTTC.

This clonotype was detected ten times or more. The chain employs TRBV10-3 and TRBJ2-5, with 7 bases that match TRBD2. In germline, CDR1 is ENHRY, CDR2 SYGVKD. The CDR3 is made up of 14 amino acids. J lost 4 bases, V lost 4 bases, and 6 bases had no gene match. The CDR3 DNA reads TGTGCCATCAGTGCTGGCGGGAGAGGAGAGACCCAGTACTTC. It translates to CAISAGGRGETQYF.

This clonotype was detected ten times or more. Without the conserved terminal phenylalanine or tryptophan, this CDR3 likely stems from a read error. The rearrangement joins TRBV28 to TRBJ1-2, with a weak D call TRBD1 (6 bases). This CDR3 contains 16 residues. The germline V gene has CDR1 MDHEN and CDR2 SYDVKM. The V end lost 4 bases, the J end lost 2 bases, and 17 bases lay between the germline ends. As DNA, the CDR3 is TGTGCCAGCAGTTCTGGGGGACAAAGTTCAAACTATGGCTACACCCTC. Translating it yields CASSSGGQSSNYGYTL.

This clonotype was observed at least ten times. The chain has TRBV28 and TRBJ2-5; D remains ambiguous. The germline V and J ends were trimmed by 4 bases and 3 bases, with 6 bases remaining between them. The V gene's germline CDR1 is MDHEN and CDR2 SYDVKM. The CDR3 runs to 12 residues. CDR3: CASSYRKETQYF. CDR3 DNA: TGTGCCAGCAGTTATCGAAAAGAGACCCAGTACTTC. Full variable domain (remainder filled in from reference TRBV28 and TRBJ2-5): DVKVTQSSRYLVKRTGEKVFLECVQDMDHENMFWYRQDPGLGLRLIYFSYDVKMKEKGDIPEGYSVSREKKERFSLILESASTNQTSMYLCASSYRKETQYFGPGTRLLVL.

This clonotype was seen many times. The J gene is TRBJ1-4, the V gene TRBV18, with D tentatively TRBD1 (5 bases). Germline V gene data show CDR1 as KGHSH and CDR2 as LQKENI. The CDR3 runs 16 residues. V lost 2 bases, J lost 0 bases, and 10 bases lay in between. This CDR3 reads CASSPNQGPTNEKLFF. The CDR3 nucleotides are TGTGCCAGCTCACCAAATCAGGGACCAACTAATGAAAAACTGTTTTTT.

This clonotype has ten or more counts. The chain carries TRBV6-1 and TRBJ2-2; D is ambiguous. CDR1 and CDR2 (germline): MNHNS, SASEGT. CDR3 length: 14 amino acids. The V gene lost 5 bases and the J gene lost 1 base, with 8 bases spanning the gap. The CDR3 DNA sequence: TGTGCCAGCAGTAGGGCAGGGAACACCGGGGAGCTGTTTTTT. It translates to CASSRAGNTGELFF.

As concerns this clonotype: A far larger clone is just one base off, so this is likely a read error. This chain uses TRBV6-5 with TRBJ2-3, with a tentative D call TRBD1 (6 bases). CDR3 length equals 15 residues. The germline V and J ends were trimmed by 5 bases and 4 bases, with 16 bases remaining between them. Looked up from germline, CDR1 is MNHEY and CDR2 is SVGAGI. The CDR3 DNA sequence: TGTGCCAGCAGTGACAGGACTCCTAGCTCAGATACGCAGTATTTT. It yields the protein CASSDRTPSSDTQYF.

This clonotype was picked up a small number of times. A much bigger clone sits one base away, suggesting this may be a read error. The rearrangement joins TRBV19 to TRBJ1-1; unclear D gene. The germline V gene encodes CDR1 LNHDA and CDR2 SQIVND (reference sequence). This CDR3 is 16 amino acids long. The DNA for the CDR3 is TGTGCCAATAGTAATTTTTTACTGGACCGGAACACTGAAGCTTTCTTT. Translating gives CANSNFLLDRNTEAFF.

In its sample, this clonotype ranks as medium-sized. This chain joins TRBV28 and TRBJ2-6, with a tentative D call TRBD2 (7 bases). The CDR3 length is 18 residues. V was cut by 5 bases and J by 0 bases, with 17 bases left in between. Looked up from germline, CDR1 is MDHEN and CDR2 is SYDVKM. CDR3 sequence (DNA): TGTGCCAGCAGTCCCCGAGAGGGGGGGATCTCTGGGGCCAACGTCCTGACTTTC. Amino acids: CASSPREGGISGANVLTF.